This T cell receptor (beta chain) was captured in a study of CD8+CD57+ T cells in acquired aplastic anemia. On the study more broadly: CD4+ and CD8+ cells, once sorted, gave DNA averaging 3.2 ug.

According to the study, genomic DNA was the template for TCR beta VDJ and CDR3 profiling. Via MiXCR, TCRdb re-called the reads, giving one row per CDR3 protein. The data contain about 200,000 distinct CDR3 sequences, less than 75% of them singletons. CDR1 is SGHTA, CDR2 FQGTGA, per germline. Trimming cost V 6 bases and J 9 bases; bases outside gene matches: 15. There are 17 residues in the CDR3. General study points: Almost 30 shared CD8+ CDR3s appeared highly expressed within patients' immunodominant clones. Patients and controls were not found to differ significantly in CD8+ Simpson's diversity.

It was patients with CD8+CD57+ cell expansion by flow cytometry who were chosen for sequencing. None of the patients had been given any therapy when their blood was sampled. A remark on this clonotype: Antigen specificity is unknown.

The V and J genes are TRBV7-3 and TRBJ1-6, with 9 nucleotides matching TRBD1. The receptor's source is a human donor with aplastic anemia. The sequencing sample was made of sorted CD4+, CD8+, or CD8+CD57+ T cells (not recorded which) from PBMCs. CDR3 region: CASSSQPGGQGTSPLHF. In nucleotides, the CDR3 is TGTGCCAGCAGTTCTCAACCGGGTGGACAGGGGACTTCACCCCTCCACTTT.